These 17 T cell receptor beta chains were sequenced from one sample in a study of neoadjuvant anti-PD-1 for oral cavity cancer. The assay was immunoSEQ multiplex PCR, and TCRdb's table has in-frame clones only and misses some. The sample records 60,000 to 80,000 clones, 70% to 85% being singletons. Sequencing was performed on PBMCs, taken before nivolumab (anti-PD-1) treatment. The receptors were gathered from a person aged 40 to 85 with oral cavity squamous cell carcinoma.

The V gene is TRBV7-9, the J gene TRBJ2-1, with D perhaps TRBD1 (6 bases). Trimming took off 7 bases at V and 9 bases at J, with 13 bases between the two ends. The germline V gene encodes CDR1 SEHNR and CDR2 FQNEAQ (reference sequence). The CDR3 sequence is 12 residues long. CDR3: CASILGGGEQFF. The CDR3 DNA reads TGTGCCAGCATCCTTGGGGGCGGTGAGCAGTTCTTC.

V and J are TRBV5-4 and TRBJ2-5; the match to TRBD1 covers 8 bases. V lost 2 bases, J lost 5 bases, and 8 bases stayed unmatched. CDR1 SGHNT and CDR2 YYREEE come from the germline V gene (reference sequence). The CDR3 sequence is 15 residues long. In nucleotides, the CDR3 is TGTGCCAGCAGCTTCCAGGGGGCGAGGATGGAGACCCAGTACTTC. Protein sequence: CASSFQGARMETQYF.

This clone has just a few counts. The chain employs TRBV19 and TRBJ2-2; no reliable D call. Germline V gene sequence: CDR1 LNHDA, CDR2 SQIVND (reference sequence). The CDR3 covers 14 residues. The ends were cut back, 7 bases at V and 4 bases at J, with 13 bases in the middle. CDR3 residues: CASISSRATGELFF. In DNA form, the CDR3 reads TGTGCCAGTATCAGTAGCAGAGCCACCGGGGAGCTGTTTTTT.

The gene calls are TRBV4-1 and TRBJ2-1, with D unclear. V was cut by 0 bases and J by 10 bases, with 19 bases left in between. Germline CDR1 and CDR2: MGHRA and YSYEKL. The length of the CDR3 is 16 residues. DNA for the CDR3: TGCGCCAGCAGCCAAGATCGGCTGGCCCAAGGTGGAGAGCAGTTCTTC. Protein sequence: CASSQDRLAQGGEQFF.

V and J are TRBV30 and TRBJ1-6, with 8 bases lining up with TRBD1. V was pared by 5 bases and J by 16 bases, with 16 bases of the junction left unmatched. From germline, CDR1 is GTSNPN and CDR2 SVGIG (reference sequence). CDR3 length equals 14 residues. This CDR3 reads CAWVKTGQGSFLHF. As DNA, the CDR3 is TGTGCCTGGGTGAAAACTGGACAGGGTTCGTTTCTCCACTTT.

The V and J genes are TRBV27 and TRBJ2-1; D perhaps matches TRBD2 (6 bases). The germline V gene has CDR1 MNHEY and CDR2 SMNVEV (reference sequence). V shed 2 bases and J shed 7 bases, with 21 bases lying between them. This CDR3 contains 17 residues. CDR3 protein: CASSLEGGTHLINEQFF. The CDR3 region has the DNA TGTGCCAGCAGTTTAGAAGGTGGGACTCACCTTATTAATGAGCAGTTCTTC.

The chain combines TRBV6-1 with TRBJ2-3; perhaps D is TRBD1 or TRBD2 (5 bases each). The CDR3 is 14 residues long. Germline values: CDR1 MNHNS, CDR2 SASEGT. Trimming shortened V by 10 bases and J by 3 bases, and 17 bases separated the two germline ends. The CDR3 DNA reads as TGTGCCATTTGCCGGGACGGAAGAACAGATACGCAGTATTTT. Amino acids: CAICRDGRTDTQYF.

This rearrangement joins TRBV7-9 to TRBJ1-2, with D unclear. Germline CDR1 and CDR2: SEHNR and FQNEAQ (reference sequence). V shed 1 base and J shed 8 bases, with 14 bases lying between them. There are 14 residues in the CDR3. Written as DNA, the CDR3 is TGTGCCAGCAGCTTAGGAGGAATTGGGAGCGGCTACACCTTC. Amino acid sequence: CASSLGGIGSGYTF. Based on the CDR3 plus reference TRBV7-9 and TRBJ1-2, the full variable domain is DTGVSQNPRHKITKRGQNVTFRCDPISEHNRLYWYRQTLGQGPEFLTYFQNEAQLEKSRLLSDRFSAERPKGSFSTLEIQRTEQGDSAMYLCASSLGGIGSGYTFGSGTRLTVV.

This clone came up once. The chain couples TRBV19 to TRBJ2-3; D is possibly TRBD1 (5 bases). Germline values: CDR1 LNHDA, CDR2 SQIVND (reference sequence). Trimming removed 5 bases at V and 6 bases at J, with 18 bases between. This CDR3 spans 15 amino acids. In DNA, the CDR3 is TGTGCCAGTAGTCGACAGTCTCAAGCGCCGGATACGCAGTATTTT. This encodes CASSRQSQAPDTQYF.

This chain joins TRBV18 and TRBJ1-6, with TRBD1 identical over 7 bases. The CDR3 has 14 residues. Trimming at V came to 4 bases and at J to 6 bases, leaving 3 bases not matched to a gene. Germline CDR1 KGHSH, CDR2 LQKENI. CDR3 sequence reads: CASSLTGSNSPLHF. CDR3 nucleotide sequence: TGTGCCAGCTCACTGACAGGGAGTAATTCACCCCTCCACTTT. Drawing the rest from reference TRBV18 and TRBJ1-6, the complete variable domain is NAGVMQNPRHLVRRRGQEARLRCSPMKGHSHVYWYRQLPEEGLKFMVYLQKENIIDESGMPKERFSAEFPKEGPSILRIQQVVRGDSAAYFCASSLTGSNSPLHFGNGTRLTVT.

V usage is TRBV5-1 and J usage is TRBJ1-1; 8 bases are shared with TRBD1. The V and J ends lost 5 bases and 4 bases, in that order; junction bases with no gene match: 7. Looked up from germline, CDR1 is SGHRS and CDR2 is YFSETQ. The length of the CDR3 is 14 residues. The CDR3 DNA sequence: TGCGCCAGCAGTTTACTCAGGGGGCCCACTGAAGCTTTCTTT. Amino acids: CASSLLRGPTEAFF. Full variable domain (rest looked up from reference TRBV5-1 and TRBJ1-1): KAGVTQTPRYLIKTRGQQVTLSCSPISGHRSVSWYQQTPGQGLQFLFEYFSETQRNKGNFPGRFSGRQFSNSRSEMNVSTLELGDSALYLCASSLLRGPTEAFFGQGTRLTVV.

This clone was counted a few times. The chain employs TRBV6-1 and TRBJ2-7, with D perhaps matching TRBD1 (6 bases). The V end lost 7 bases, the J end lost 4 bases, and 14 bases lay between the germline ends. The germline V gene has CDR1 MNHNS and CDR2 SASEGT. This CDR3 comprises 13 residues. The CDR3 loop reads CASTYRVGYEQYF. The CDR3, as DNA: TGTGCCAGCACTTACAGGGTAGGGTACGAGCAGTACTTC.

This clone was seen a handful of times. V usage is TRBV28 and J usage is TRBJ1-5, with a tentative D call TRBD1 (6 bases). The V end was cut by 5 bases, the J end by 11 bases, with 16 bases between. In germline, CDR1 is MDHEN, CDR2 SYDVKM. The CDR3 extends over 13 amino acids. The CDR3 DNA reads as TGTGCCAGCAGTCGAACACAGGGTGGAGCCCAGCATTTT. Translation: CASSRTQGGAQHF.

This clone was seen a single time. The J gene is TRBJ2-7, the V gene TRBV11-2, with D hard to call. The CDR3 has 12 residues. Germline V CDR1 and CDR2: SGHAT, FQNNGV. V lost 5 bases and J lost 7, with 12 bases in between. The CDR3 loop reads CASSQSLGEQYF. As DNA, the CDR3 is TGTGCCAGCAGCCAATCCCTTGGGGAGCAGTACTTC.

This clone has just a few counts. The CDR3 region has the DNA TGTGCCAGCAGCTTAGGGCCCGCCAACAATGAGCAGTTCTTC. Translation gives CASSLGPANNEQFF. V usage is TRBV7-2 and J usage is TRBJ2-1, with D unclear. CDR1 is SGHTA, CDR2 FQGNSA, per germline. Trimming removed 1 base from V and 5 bases from J, with 9 bases in between. The CDR3 has 14 residues.

The chain is built from TRBV14 and TRBJ1-1, with 7 bases aligning to TRBD1. Per the germline V gene, CDR1 is SGHDN and CDR2 is FVKESK. J gave up 0 bases and V 3 bases, and 7 bases lay outside the gene matches. There are 16 residues in the CDR3. This CDR3 is CASSHPRQGMNTEAFF. The DNA of the CDR3 is TGTGCCAGCAGCCACCCTAGACAGGGAATGAACACTGAAGCTTTCTTT. Together with reference TRBV14 and TRBJ1-1, the CDR3 gives the full variable domain: EAGVTQFPSHSVIEKGQTVTLRCDPISGHDNLYWYRRVMGKEIKFLLHFVKESKQDESGMPNNRFLAERTGGTYSTLKVQPAELEDSGVYFCASSHPRQGMNTEAFFGQGTRLTVV.

The chain combines TRBV4-2 with TRBJ1-2; possible D gene TRBD1, 5 bases. CDR1 and CDR2 from the germline V gene are LGHNA and YNFKEQ. Trimming removed 7 bases at V and 7 bases at J, with 13 bases between. This CDR3 comprises 12 residues. The CDR3 here is CASKRGGGGYTF. CDR3 sequence (DNA): TGTGCCAGCAAGAGGGGTGGAGGTGGCTACACCTTC.